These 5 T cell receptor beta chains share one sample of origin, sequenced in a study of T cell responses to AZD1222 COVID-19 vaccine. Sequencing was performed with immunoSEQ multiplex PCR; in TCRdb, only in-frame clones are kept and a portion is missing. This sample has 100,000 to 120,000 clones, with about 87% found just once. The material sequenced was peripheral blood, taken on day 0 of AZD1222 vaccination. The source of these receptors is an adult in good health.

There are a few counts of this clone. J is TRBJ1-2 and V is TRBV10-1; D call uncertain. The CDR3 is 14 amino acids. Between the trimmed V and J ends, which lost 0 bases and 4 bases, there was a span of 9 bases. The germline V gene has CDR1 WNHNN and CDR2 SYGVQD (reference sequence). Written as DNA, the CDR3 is TGCGCCAGCAGTGAGTCGTTGGGTGCCTATGGCTACACCTTC. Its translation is CASSESLGAYGYTF.

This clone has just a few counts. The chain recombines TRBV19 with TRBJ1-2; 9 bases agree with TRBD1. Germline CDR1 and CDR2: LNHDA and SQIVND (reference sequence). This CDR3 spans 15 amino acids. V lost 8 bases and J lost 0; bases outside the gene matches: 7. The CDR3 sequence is CASSATGGSNYGYTF. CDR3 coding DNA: TGTGCCAGTTCTGCGACAGGGGGTTCTAACTATGGCTACACCTTC. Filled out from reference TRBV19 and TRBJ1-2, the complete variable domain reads DGGITQSPKYLFRKEGQNVTLSCEQNLNHDAMYWYRQDPGQGLRLIYYSQIVNDFQKGDIAEGYSVSREKKESFPLTVTSAQKNPTAFYLCASSATGGSNYGYTFGSGTRLTVV.

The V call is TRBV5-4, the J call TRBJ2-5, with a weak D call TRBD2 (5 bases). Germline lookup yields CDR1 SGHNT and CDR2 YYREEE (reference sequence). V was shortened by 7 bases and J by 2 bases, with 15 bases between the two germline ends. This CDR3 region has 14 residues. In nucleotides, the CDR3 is TGTGCCAGCGGCATCCCCGGGGTGCAAGAGACCCAGTACTTC. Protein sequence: CASGIPGVQETQYF. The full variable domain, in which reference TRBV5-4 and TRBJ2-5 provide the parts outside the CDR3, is ETGVTQSPTHLIKTRGQQVTLRCSSQSGHNTVSWYQQALGQGPQFIFQYYREEENGRGNFPPRFSGLQFPNYSSELNVNALELDDSALYLCASGIPGVQETQYFGPGTRLLVL.

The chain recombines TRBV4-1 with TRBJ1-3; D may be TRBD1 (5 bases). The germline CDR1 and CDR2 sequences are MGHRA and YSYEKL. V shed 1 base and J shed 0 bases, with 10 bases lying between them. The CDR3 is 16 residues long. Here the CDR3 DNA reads TGCGCCAGCAGCCAAGCAACAGGTGGCTCTGGAAACACCATATATTTT. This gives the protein CASSQATGGSGNTIYF.

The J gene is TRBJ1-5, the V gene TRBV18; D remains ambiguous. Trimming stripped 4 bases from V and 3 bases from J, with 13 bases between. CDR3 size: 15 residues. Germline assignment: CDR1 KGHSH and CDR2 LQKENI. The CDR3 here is CASSQLGETNQPQHF. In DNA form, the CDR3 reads TGTGCCAGCTCACAACTGGGAGAGACCAATCAGCCCCAGCATTTT.